This TCR beta chain was sequenced during a study of T cell responses to AZD1222 COVID-19 vaccine. Study observations and caveats: In a largely white British group with more females than males, clonal diversity was possibly underestimated. Reportedly, nearly half of unique spike TCRs recognized epitopes outside B.1.351/B.1.1.7 mutations. Repertoires were sampled only after the peak T cell response.

Comments on this clone: Its antigen is currently unknown.

Here immunoSEQ multiplex PCR was the method, and the copy in TCRdb shows in-frame clones only, minus some. The table shows more than 95,000 clones, with less than 95% occurring only once. Sequences were derived from peripheral blood, sampled on day 0 of MenACWY control vaccination. The clonotype was recovered from an adult in good health.

The CDR3 loop reads CASRTGDRGLFSAGGPNTGELFF. The DNA of the CDR3 is TGTGCCAGTAGGACCGGGGACAGGGGCCTGTTTTCAGCGGGAGGGCCTAACACCGGGGAGCTGTTTTTT. J is TRBJ2-2 and V is TRBV19; D is tentatively TRBD1 or TRBD2 (10 bases each). Germline loops: CDR1 LNHDA, CDR2 SQIVND (reference sequence). The CDR3 is made up of 23 amino acids. Trimming shortened V by 6 bases and J by 2 bases, and 37 bases separated the two germline ends. Based on the CDR3 plus reference TRBV19 and TRBJ2-2, the full variable domain is DGGITQSPKYLFRKEGQNVTLSCEQNLNHDAMYWYRQDPGQGLRLIYYSQIVNDFQKGDIAEGYSVSREKKESFPLTVTSAQKNPTAFYLCASRTGDRGLFSAGGPNTGELFFGEGSRLTVL.